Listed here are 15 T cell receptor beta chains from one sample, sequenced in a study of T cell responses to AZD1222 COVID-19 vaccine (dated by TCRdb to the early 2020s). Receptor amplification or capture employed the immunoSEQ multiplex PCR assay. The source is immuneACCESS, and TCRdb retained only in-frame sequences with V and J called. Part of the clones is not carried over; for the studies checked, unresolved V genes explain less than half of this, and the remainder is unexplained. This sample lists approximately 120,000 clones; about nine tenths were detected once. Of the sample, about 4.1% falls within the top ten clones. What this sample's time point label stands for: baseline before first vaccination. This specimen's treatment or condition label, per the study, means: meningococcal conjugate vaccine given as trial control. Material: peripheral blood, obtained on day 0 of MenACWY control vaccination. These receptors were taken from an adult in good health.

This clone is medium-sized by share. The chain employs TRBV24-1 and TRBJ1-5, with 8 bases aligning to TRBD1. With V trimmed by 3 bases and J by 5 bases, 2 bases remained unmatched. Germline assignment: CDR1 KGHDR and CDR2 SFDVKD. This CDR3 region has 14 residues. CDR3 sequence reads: CATSDRTGHQPQHF. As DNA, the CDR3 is TGTGCCACCAGTGATCGGACAGGGCATCAGCCCCAGCATTTT.

The chain's CDR3 is CASSATEYAQPQHF. The CDR3 bases are TGTGCCAGCTCAGCAACAGAGTATGCCCAGCCCCAGCATTTT. The V gene is TRBV18, the J gene TRBJ1-5, with D uncertain. CDR1 is KGHSH, CDR2 LQKENI, per germline. The CDR3 consists of 14 residues. Trimming removed 5 bases at V and 7 bases at J, with 15 bases between.

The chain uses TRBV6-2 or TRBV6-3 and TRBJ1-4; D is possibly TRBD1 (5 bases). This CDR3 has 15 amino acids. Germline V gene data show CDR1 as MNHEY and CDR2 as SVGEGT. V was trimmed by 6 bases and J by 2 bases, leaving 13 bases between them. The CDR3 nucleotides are TGTGCCAGCAGGTACCAGGGACGGACTAATGAAAAACTGTTTTTT. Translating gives CASRYQGRTNEKLFF.

The CDR3 DNA sequence: TGTGCCAGCAGCAAACCGGACAGGGAGGGCGTATCCTATAATTCACCCCTCCACTTT. Residues: CASSKPDREGVSYNSPLHF. The V and J genes are TRBV21-1 and TRBJ1-6; TRBD1, as called in the table, went unchecked against the DNA. TRBV21-1 is tagged as a pseudogene. The CDR3 is 19 residues long.

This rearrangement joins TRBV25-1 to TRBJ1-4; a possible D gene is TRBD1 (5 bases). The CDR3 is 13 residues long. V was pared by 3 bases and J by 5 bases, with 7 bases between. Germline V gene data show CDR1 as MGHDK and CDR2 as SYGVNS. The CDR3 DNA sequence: TGTGCCAGCAGTGAGGCAGGGAATGAAAAACTGTTTTTT. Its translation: CASSEAGNEKLFF.

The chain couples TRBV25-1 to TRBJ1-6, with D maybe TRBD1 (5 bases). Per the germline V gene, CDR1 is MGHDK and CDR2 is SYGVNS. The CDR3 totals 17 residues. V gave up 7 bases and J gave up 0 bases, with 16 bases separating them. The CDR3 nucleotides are TGTGCCAGCATCGGGGGGATTCGGAGCTCCTATAATTCACCCCTCCACTTT. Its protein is CASIGGIRSSYNSPLHF.

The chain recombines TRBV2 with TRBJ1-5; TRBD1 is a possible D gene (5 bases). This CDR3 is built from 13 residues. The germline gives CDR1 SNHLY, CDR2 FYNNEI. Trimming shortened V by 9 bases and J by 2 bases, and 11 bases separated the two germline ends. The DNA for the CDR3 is TGTGCCAGTAATCGGGGGGGCAATCAGCCCCAGCATTTT. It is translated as CASNRGGNQPQHF.

Here the CDR3 reads CASSPWEKLFF. CDR3 DNA sequence: TGTGCCAGCAGTCCTTGGGAAAAACTGTTTTTT. The chain couples TRBV2 to TRBJ1-4; the D is unclear. This CDR3 has 11 residues. Germline V gene data show CDR1 as SNHLY and CDR2 as FYNNEI. The germline V and J ends were trimmed by 5 bases and 8 bases, with 6 bases remaining between them.

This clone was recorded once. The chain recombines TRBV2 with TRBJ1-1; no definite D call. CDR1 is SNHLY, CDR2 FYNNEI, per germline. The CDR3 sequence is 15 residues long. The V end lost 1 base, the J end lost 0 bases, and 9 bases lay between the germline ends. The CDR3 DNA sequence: TGTGCCAGCAGTGAAGGGCGGATCCTGAACACTGAAGCTTTCTTT. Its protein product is CASSEGRILNTEAFF. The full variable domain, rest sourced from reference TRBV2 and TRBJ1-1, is EPEVTQTPSHQVTQMGQEVILRCVPISNHLYFYWYRQILGQKVEFLVSFYNNEISEKSEIFDDQFSVERPDGSNFTLKIRSTKLEDSAMYFCASSEGRILNTEAFFGQGTRLTVV.

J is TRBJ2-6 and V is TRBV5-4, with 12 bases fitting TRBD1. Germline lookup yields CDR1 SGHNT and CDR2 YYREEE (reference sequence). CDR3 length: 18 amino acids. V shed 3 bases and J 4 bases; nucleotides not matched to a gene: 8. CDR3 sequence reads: CASSSSRDRGRGANVLTF. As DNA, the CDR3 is TGTGCCAGCAGCTCCTCCCGGGACAGGGGGCGGGGGGCCAACGTCCTGACTTTC.

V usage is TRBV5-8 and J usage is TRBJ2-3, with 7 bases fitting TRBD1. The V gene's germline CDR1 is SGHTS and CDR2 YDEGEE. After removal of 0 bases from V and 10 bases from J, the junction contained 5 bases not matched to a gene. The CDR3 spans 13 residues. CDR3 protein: CASSLGQGISQYF. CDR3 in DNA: TGTGCCAGCAGCTTGGGACAGGGTATATCGCAGTATTTT.

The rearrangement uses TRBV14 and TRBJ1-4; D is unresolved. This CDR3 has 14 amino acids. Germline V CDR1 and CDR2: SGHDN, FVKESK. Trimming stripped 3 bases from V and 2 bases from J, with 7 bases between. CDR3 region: CASSHAGTNEKLFF. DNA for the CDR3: TGTGCCAGCAGCCATGCGGGCACTAATGAAAAACTGTTTTTT. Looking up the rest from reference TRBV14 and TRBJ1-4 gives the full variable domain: EAGVTQFPSHSVIEKGQTVTLRCDPISGHDNLYWYRRVMGKEIKFLLHFVKESKQDESGMPNNRFLAERTGGTYSTLKVQPAELEDSGVYFCASSHAGTNEKLFFGSGTQLSVL.

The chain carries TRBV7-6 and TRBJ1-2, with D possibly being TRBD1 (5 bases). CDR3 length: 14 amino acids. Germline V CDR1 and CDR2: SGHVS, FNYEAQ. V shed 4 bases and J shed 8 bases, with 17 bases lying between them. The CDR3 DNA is TGTGCCAGCAGCTCGACCACCGGCAGGGACGGCTACACCTTC. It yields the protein CASSSTTGRDGYTF. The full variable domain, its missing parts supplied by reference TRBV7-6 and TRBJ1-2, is GAGVSQSPRYKVTKRGQDVALRCDPISGHVSLYWYRQALGQGPEFLTYFNYEAQQDKSGLPNDRFSAERPEGSISTLTIQRTEQRDSAMYRCASSSTTGRDGYTFGSGTRLTVV.

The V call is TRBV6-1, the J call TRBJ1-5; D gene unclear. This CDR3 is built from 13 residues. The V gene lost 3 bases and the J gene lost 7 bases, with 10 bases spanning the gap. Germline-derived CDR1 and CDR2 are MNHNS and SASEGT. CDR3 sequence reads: CASSEAAPQPQHF. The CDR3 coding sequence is TGTGCCAGCAGTGAGGCGGCCCCGCAGCCCCAGCATTTT.

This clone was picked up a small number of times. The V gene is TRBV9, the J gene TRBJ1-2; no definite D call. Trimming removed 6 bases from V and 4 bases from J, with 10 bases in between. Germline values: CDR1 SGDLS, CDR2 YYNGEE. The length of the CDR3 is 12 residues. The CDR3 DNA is TGTGCCAGCACAGGCATCTCCTATGGCTACACCTTC. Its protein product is CASTGISYGYTF.